This T cell receptor (beta chain) was sequenced in a study of T cell changes during pregnancy in multiple sclerosis. This CDR3 is 15 amino acids long. Trimming cost V 9 bases and J 3 bases; bases outside gene matches: 11. The germline V gene has CDR1 MNHNS and CDR2 SASEGT. Clones were read by immunoSEQ multiplex PCR, and TCRdb kept only the in-frame ones, dropping some. The data show under 100,000 clones, around 93% seen once. The sequencing used peripheral blood, collected in the first trimester of pregnancy. The source is a female donor in good health, enrolled as a control in a pregnancy study. The V gene is TRBV6-1, the J gene TRBJ2-3; TRBD2 matches 8 bases. CDR3 sequence (DNA): TGTGCCAGTTCCGGGACTAGAAGAAGGACAGATACGCAGTATTTT. Its translation: CASSGTRRRTDTQYF.